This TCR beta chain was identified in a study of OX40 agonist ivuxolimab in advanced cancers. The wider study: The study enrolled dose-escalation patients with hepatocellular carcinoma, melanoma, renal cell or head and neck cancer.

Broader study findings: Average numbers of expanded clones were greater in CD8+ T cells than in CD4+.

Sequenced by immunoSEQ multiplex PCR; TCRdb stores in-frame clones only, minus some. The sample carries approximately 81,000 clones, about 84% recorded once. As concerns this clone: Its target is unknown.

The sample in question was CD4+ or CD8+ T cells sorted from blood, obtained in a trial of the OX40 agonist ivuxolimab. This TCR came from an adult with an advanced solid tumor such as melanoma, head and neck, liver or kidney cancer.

In nucleotides, the CDR3 is TGTGCCAGCGCGGGTGCCGGAAACACCATATATTTT. Protein: CASAGAGNTIYF. The chain carries TRBV6-5 and TRBJ1-3; D is unresolved. This CDR3 is built from 12 residues. The germline V and J ends were trimmed by 8 bases and 4 bases, with 9 bases remaining between them. Germline V gene data show CDR1 as MNHEY and CDR2 as SVGAGI.